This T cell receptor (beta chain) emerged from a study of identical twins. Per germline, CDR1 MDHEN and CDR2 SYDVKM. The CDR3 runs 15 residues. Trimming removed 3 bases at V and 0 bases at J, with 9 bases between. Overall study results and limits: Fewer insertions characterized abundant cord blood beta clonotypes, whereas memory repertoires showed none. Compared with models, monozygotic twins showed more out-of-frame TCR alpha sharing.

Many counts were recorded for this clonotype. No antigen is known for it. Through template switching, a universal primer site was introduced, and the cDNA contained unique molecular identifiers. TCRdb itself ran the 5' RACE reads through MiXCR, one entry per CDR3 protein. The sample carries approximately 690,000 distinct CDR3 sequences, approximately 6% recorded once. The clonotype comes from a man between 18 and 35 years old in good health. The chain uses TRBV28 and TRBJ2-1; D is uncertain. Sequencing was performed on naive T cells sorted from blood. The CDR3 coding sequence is TGTGCCAGCAGTTTTCTCTCTTTCTCCTACAATGAGCAGTTCTTC. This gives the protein CASSFLSFSYNEQFF.